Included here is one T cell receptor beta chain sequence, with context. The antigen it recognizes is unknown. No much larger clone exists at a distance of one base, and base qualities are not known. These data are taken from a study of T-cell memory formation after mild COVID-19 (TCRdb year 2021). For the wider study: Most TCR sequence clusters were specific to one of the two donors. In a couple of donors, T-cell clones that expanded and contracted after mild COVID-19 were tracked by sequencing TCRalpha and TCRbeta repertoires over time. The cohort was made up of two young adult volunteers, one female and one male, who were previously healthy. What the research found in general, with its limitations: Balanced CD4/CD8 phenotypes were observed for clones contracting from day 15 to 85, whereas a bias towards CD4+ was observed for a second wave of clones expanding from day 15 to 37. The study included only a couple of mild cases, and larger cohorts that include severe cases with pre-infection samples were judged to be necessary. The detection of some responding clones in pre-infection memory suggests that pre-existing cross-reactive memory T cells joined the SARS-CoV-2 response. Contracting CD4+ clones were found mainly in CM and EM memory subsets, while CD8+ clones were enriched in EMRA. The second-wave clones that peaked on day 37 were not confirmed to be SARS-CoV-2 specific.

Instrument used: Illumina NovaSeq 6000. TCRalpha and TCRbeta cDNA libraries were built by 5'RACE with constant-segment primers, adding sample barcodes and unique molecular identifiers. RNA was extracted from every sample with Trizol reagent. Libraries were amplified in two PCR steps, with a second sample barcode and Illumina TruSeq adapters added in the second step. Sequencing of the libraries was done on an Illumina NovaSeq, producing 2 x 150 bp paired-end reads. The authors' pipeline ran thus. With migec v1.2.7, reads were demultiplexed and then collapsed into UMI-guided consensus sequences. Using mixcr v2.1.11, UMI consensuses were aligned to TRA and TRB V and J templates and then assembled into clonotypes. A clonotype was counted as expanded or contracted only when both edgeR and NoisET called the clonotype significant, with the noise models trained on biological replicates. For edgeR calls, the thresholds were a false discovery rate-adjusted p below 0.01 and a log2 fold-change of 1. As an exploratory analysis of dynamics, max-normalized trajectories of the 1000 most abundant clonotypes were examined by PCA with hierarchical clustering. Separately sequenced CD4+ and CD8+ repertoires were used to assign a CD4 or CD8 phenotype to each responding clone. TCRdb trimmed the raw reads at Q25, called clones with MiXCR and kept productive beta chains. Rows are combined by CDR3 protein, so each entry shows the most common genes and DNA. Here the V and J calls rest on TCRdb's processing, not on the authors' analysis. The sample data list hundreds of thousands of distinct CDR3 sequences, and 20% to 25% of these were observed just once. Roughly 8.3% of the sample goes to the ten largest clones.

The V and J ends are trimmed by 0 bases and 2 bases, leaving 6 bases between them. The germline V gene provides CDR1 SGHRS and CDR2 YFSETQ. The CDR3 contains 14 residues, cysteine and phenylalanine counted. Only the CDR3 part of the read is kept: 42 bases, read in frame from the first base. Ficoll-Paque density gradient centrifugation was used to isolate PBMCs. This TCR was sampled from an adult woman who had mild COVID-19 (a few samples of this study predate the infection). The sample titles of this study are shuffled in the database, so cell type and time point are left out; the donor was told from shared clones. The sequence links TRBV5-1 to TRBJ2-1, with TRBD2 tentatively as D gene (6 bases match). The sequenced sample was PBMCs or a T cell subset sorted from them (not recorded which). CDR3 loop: CASSLGEAYNEQFF. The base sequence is TGCGCCAGCAGCTTGGGGGAGGCCTACAATGAGCAGTTCTTC.